The present T cell receptor beta chain was sequenced within a study of shared clonotypes between healthy human individuals. The CDR3 consists of 13 residues. Germline loops: CDR1 SEHNR, CDR2 FQNEAQ (reference sequence). V was shortened by 4 bases and J by 0 bases, with 4 bases between the two germline ends. The table came from immunoSEQ multiplex PCR; TCRdb's copy has only in-frame clones and leaves some out. The table records 2 million to 3 million clones, roughly 93% of them present only once. The sequence came from a man younger than 35 in good health. Some clones in this sample may be carry-over from other donors' samples. The specimen was naive CD4+ T cells from PBMCs. The subset denotes: CD45RA+ positively selected. The J gene is TRBJ1-5, the V gene TRBV7-9; the D is unclear. The chain's CDR3 is CASSSSSNQPQHF. CDR3 DNA sequence: TGTGCCAGCAGCTCGAGTAGCAATCAGCCCCAGCATTTT.